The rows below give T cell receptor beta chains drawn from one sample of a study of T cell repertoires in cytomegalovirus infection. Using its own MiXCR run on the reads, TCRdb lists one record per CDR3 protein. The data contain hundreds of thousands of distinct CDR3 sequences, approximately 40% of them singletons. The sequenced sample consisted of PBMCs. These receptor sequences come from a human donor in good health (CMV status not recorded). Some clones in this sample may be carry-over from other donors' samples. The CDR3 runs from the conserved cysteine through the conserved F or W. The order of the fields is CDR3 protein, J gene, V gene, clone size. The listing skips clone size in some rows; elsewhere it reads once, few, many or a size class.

CDR3: CASSFRRQLSTDTQYF; J: TRBJ2-3; V: TRBV5-6; size: few
CDR3: CSAGPIAGGPDTQYF; J: TRBJ2-3; V: TRBV20-1; size: -
CDR3: CASSLSGVGPYEQYF; J: TRBJ2-7; V: TRBV5-1; size: few
CDR3: CASRRTGATSGRNNEPFF; J: TRBJ2-1; V: TRBV7-9; size: -
CDR3: CASPKSSLFESWNEQFF; J: TRBJ2-1; V: TRBV6-2/TRBV6-3; size: many
CDR3: CASSRTASTDTQYF; J: TRBJ2-3; V: TRBV18; size: many
CDR3: CASMEGNQPQHF; J: TRBJ1-5; V: TRBV28; size: many
CDR3: CASSPQTGELFF; J: TRBJ2-2; V: TRBV7-3; size: few
CDR3: CASSTGRSSQPQHF; J: TRBJ1-5; V: TRBV19; size: -
CDR3: CSARDHSAGGDTGELFF; J: TRBJ2-2; V: TRBV20-1; size: -
CDR3: CASSLNGADSTYEQYF; J: TRBJ2-7; V: TRBV7-6; size: few
CDR3: CASSQAQGSGNTIYF; J: TRBJ1-3; V: TRBV4-2; size: few
CDR3: CASSLRRELNTQYF; J: TRBJ2-3; V: TRBV5-1; size: many
CDR3: CASSLGSGAITDTQYF; J: TRBJ2-3; V: TRBV7-6; size: -
CDR3: CAGGCLAGAVTDTQYF; J: TRBJ2-3; V: TRBV7-9; size: -
CDR3: CASRSEVSAFF; J: TRBJ1-1; V: TRBV28; size: few